This note documents a single TCR beta chain sequence. Libraries were prepared by immunoSEQ multiplex PCR; TCRdb keeps only in-frame clonotypes and omits some of them. The sample carries 100,000 to 150,000 clones, more than 70% recorded once. The sample comes from a study of blood T cell repertoires in COVID-19. Germline values: CDR1 ENHRY, CDR2 SYGVKD. V dropped 2 bases and J dropped 6; count of bases not matched to a gene: 4. The CDR3 runs 15 residues. The material sequenced was peripheral blood. This receptor was obtained from a human donor in a cohort sampled during active COVID-19. The genes are TRBV10-3 and TRBJ2-2; the match to TRBD1 covers 9 bases. As DNA, the CDR3 is TGTGCCATCAGTGAGAGGACAGGGGAATCCGGGGAGCTGTTTTTT. Protein: CAISERTGESGELFF.